This is a list of T cell receptor beta chains from one sample in a study of T cell changes during pregnancy in multiple sclerosis. Here immunoSEQ multiplex PCR was the method, and the copy in TCRdb shows in-frame clones only, minus some. Of some 49,000 clones in the sample, nearly 90% are singletons; the top ten hold about 5.1%. The material sequenced was peripheral blood, taken after pregnancy. The receptors here all came from a female donor in good health, enrolled as a control in a pregnancy study. The CDR3 runs from the conserved cysteine through the conserved F or W. The order of the fields is CDR3 length, D gene, V gene, J gene, CDR3 protein, CDR3 DNA. The D gene is left open where the match is weak.

>14|-|TRBV6-1|TRBJ2-2
CASSEARNTGELFF
TGTGCCAGCAGTGAAGCGAGGAACACCGGGGAGCTGTTTTTT
>18|-|TRBV9|TRBJ1-4
CASSDRQVSGKNNEKLFF
TGTGCCAGCAGCGATAGACAGGTATCGGGCAAGAATAATGAAAAACTGTTTTTT
>17|TRBD2|TRBV7-2|TRBJ2-5
CASSLEVGLAGLETQYF
TGTGCCAGCAGCTTAGAGGTTGGACTAGCGGGGTTAGAGACCCAGTACTTC
>14|TRBD1|TRBV5-6|TRBJ1-6
CASSWTGGHSPLHF
TGTGCCAGCAGCTGGACAGGGGGGCACTCACCCCTCCACTTT
>15|TRBD1|TRBV6-5|TRBJ1-5
CASSYTATGGEPQHF
TGTGCCAGCAGTTACACCGCGACAGGGGGCGAGCCCCAGCATTTT
>12|TRBD1|TRBV6-5|TRBJ1-1
CASSDRATEAFF
TGTGCCAGCTCGGACAGGGCTACCGAAGCTTTCTTT
>16|-|TRBV14|TRBJ2-7
CASSQQNAETAYEQYF
TGTGCCAGCAGCCAACAGAACGCGGAAACGGCCTACGAGCAGTACTTC
>14|-|TRBV9|TRBJ2-4
CASSVASDKGIQYF
TGTGCCAGCAGCGTAGCTAGTGATAAAGGCATTCAGTACTTC
>12|-|TRBV6-1|TRBJ1-5
CASSGHYQPQHF
TGTGCCAGCAGCGGACACTATCAGCCCCAGCATTTT
>19|TRBD1|TRBV7-2|TRBJ1-3
CASRRHSGTGFRSGNTIYF
TGTGCCAGCAGACGTCATTCGGGGACAGGGTTTCGCTCTGGAAACACCATATATTTT
>14|TRBD2|TRBV28|TRBJ2-1
CASSSRDYYNEQFF
TGTGCCAGCAGTTCCCGGGACTATTACAATGAGCAGTTCTTC
>14|-|TRBV2|TRBJ1-5
CASRKTGLGQPQHF
TGTGCCAGCAGGAAAACAGGGTTAGGGCAGCCCCAGCATTTT
>13|-|TRBV6-1|TRBJ1-6
CASSEDTGRPLHF
TGTGCCAGCAGTGAAGATACGGGTAGGCCCCTCCACTTT
>15|TRBD1|TRBV25-1|TRBJ2-1
CASSETGYSYNEQFF
TGTGCCAGCAGTGAGACAGGGTACTCCTACAATGAGCAGTTCTTC
>15|TRBD1|TRBV11-3|TRBJ1-1
CASSLRTGKNTEAFF
TGTGCCAGCAGCCTAAGGACAGGAAAGAACACTGAAGCTTTCTTT
>16|-|TRBV2|TRBJ1-1
CASSEPEAGGNTEAFF
TGTGCCAGCAGTGAACCTGAGGCCGGGGGGAACACTGAAGCTTTCTTT